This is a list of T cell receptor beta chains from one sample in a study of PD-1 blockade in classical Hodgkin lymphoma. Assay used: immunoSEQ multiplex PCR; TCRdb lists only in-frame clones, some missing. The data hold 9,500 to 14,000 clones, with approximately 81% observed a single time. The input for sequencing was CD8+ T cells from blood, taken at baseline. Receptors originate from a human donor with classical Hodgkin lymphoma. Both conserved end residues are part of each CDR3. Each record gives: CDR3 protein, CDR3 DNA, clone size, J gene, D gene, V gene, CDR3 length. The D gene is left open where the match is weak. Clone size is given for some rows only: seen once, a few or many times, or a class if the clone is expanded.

CSVPALSNYGYTF TGCAGCGTTCCCGCACTATCGAACTATGGCTACACCTTC NA TRBJ1-2 NA TRBV29-1 13
CASSQDEPTNYGYTF TGCGCCAGCAGCCAAGATGAACCAACTAACTATGGCTACACCTTC NA TRBJ1-2 NA TRBV4-1 15
CASSIFDRNEQFF TGTGCCAGCAGCATCTTCGACAGAAATGAGCAGTTCTTC NA TRBJ2-1 NA TRBV7-6 13
CAVRPGQPEAFF TGTGCCGTACGACCCGGACAGCCTGAAGCTTTCTTT few TRBJ1-1 NA TRBV10-3 12
CASSQKSGLAMDNEQFF TGCGCCAGCAGCCAAAAGTCGGGTCTCGCGATGGACAATGAGCAGTTCTTC NA TRBJ2-1 NA TRBV4-1 17
CSVHIPGQGVNEQFF TGCAGCGTTCACATTCCGGGACAGGGGGTTAATGAGCAGTTCTTC NA TRBJ2-1 TRBD1 TRBV29-1 15
CASSLVVGGLETQYF TGTGCCAGCAGCTTAGTGGTTGGGGGCCTAGAGACCCAGTACTTC once TRBJ2-5 NA TRBV7-9 15
CASSQDGRATEAFF TGCGCCAGCAGCCAAGATGGCAGGGCCACTGAAGCTTTCTTT NA TRBJ1-1 NA TRBV4-1 14
CASSFDAGAYEQYF TGTGCCAGCAGCTTTGATGCGGGGGCCTACGAGCAGTACTTC NA TRBJ2-7 TRBD2 TRBV5-6 14
CASSPTQTGELFF TGTGCCAGCAGCCCTACACAAACCGGGGAGCTGTTTTTT NA TRBJ2-2 NA TRBV6-5 13
CAWSEAGSYEQYF TGTGCCTGGTCCGAAGCGGGAAGCTACGAGCAGTACTTC NA TRBJ2-7 TRBD2 TRBV30 13
CATSRGPLAREGYNEQFF TGTGCCACCAGCAGAGGCCCCCTGGCGCGTGAGGGGTACAATGAGCAGTTCTTC NA TRBJ2-1 NA TRBV15 18
CASSLDPVGTARETQYF TGTGCCAGCAGCTTAGATCCCGTAGGGACGGCCCGGGAGACCCAGTACTTC NA TRBJ2-5 NA TRBV11-2 17
CASSQEVGVSPPDNEQFF TGCGCCAGCAGCCAAGAGGTCGGGGTTTCGCCCCCGGACAATGAGCAGTTCTTC NA TRBJ2-1 NA TRBV4-3 18
CASSLGTGVNYGYTF TGTGCCAGCAGTTTAGGGACAGGGGTAAACTATGGCTACACCTTC NA TRBJ1-2 TRBD1 TRBV28 15
CASSLGRGFNEQFF TGTGCCAGCAGCTTAGGCCGGGGGTTCAATGAGCAGTTCTTC once TRBJ2-1 NA TRBV13 14
CASSWGFGTEAFF TGTGCCAGCAGTTGGGGTTTCGGCACTGAAGCTTTCTTT NA TRBJ1-1 NA TRBV27 13
CASSRNTSGSVYEQYF TGTGCCAGCAGCCGAAACACTAGCGGGAGTGTTTACGAGCAGTACTTC few TRBJ2-7 TRBD2 TRBV7-7 16
CASSLLTDTQYF TGTGCCAGCAGCTTACTAACAGATACGCAGTATTTT NA TRBJ2-3 NA TRBV7-9 12
CASSSPVGGDTEAFF TGTGCCAGCAGTTCCCCCGTAGGGGGGGACACTGAAGCTTTCTTT NA TRBJ1-1 NA TRBV28 15
CASSLLSGYEQYF TGTGCCAGCAGCTTACTCTCGGGCTACGAGCAGTACTTC NA TRBJ2-7 NA TRBV11-3 13
CASSRGSTEAFF TGTGCCAGTAGCCGGGGTTCCACTGAAGCTTTCTTT few TRBJ1-1 NA TRBV19 12
CASSTGGYRGREGDEQYF TGTGCCAGCAGTACCGGAGGGTACAGGGGGCGCGAGGGTGACGAGCAGTACTTC NA TRBJ2-7 TRBD1 TRBV28 18
CSVVSDPYNEQFF TGCAGCGTTGTCTCCGACCCTTACAATGAGCAGTTCTTC NA TRBJ2-1 NA TRBV29-1 13
CARSGNRAEAFF TGTGCCAGAAGCGGGAACAGAGCTGAAGCTTTCTTT NA TRBJ1-1 NA TRBV7-5 12
CATSRYRDRAVTEAFF TGTGCCACCAGCAGATACAGGGACAGGGCGGTCACTGAAGCTTTCTTT NA TRBJ1-1 TRBD1 TRBV15 16
CASSKVRDRGVKTQYF TGTGCCAGCAGCAAAGTGAGAGACCGGGGAGTGAAGACCCAGTACTTC NA TRBJ2-5 NA TRBV21-1 16
CASSPVGNEQFF TGTGCCAGCAGCCCCGTGGGGAATGAGCAGTTCTTC NA TRBJ2-1 NA TRBV14 12
CASSLAGGTNNEQFF TGTGCCAGCAGCTTAGCGGGCGGGACAAACAATGAGCAGTTCTTC NA TRBJ2-1 NA TRBV7-2 15
CASSFPTGGGWTEAFF TGTGCCAGCAGTTTCCCCACGGGCGGGGGCTGGACTGAAGCTTTCTTT NA TRBJ1-1 NA TRBV28 16
CSVADSLDQPQHF TGCAGCGTTGCCGACAGTCTGGATCAGCCCCAGCATTTT NA TRBJ1-5 NA TRBV29-1 13
CASSEPGAWEKLFF TGTGCCAGCAGTGAACCCGGGGCGTGGGAAAAACTGTTTTTT once TRBJ1-4 NA TRBV2 14
CASSFWWERADEQYF TGTGCCAGCAGCTTTTGGTGGGAACGGGCGGACGAGCAGTACTTC NA TRBJ2-7 NA TRBV7-2 15
CASRSPRQALPLARPNEQFF TGTGCCAGTAGGTCTCCCCGACAGGCCCTTCCCCTGGCGAGGCCCAATGAGCAGTTCTTC NA TRBJ2-1 NA TRBV19 20
CASSFTGGLNTEAFF TGTGCCAGCAGTTTCACAGGGGGCCTAAACACTGAAGCTTTCTTT NA TRBJ1-1 TRBD1 TRBV27 15
CASSIVQGTELFF TGTGCCAGTAGTATCGTTCAAGGGACGGAACTGTTTTTT NA TRBJ1-4 NA TRBV19 13
CASSILRAPGTLVYKTQYF TGTGCCAGCAGTATCTTACGCGCACCCGGGACCTTAGTTTACAAGACCCAGTACTTC NA TRBJ2-5 NA TRBV28 19
CASSETSQETQYF TGTGCCAGTAGTGAGACGTCCCAAGAGACCCAGTACTTC NA TRBJ2-5 NA TRBV19 13
CAISESSFTGTEAFF TGTGCCATCAGTGAGTCCAGTTTTACGGGCACTGAAGCTTTCTTT few TRBJ1-1 NA TRBV10-3 15
CASSRPSSTDTQYF TGTGCCAGCAGCCGACCGTCTAGCACAGATACGCAGTATTTT once TRBJ2-3 NA TRBV11-1 14
CASSVDEGTKNIQYF TGTGCCAGCAGCGTAGATGAGGGAACCAAAAACATTCAGTACTTC NA TRBJ2-4 NA TRBV9 15
CASSPEVEGVYSGANVLTF TGCGCCAGCAGCCCCGAGGTGGAGGGGGTATACTCTGGGGCCAACGTCCTGACTTTC NA TRBJ2-6 NA TRBV5-1 19
CASSASPRDSGNTIYF TGTGCCAGCAGCGCTAGTCCCAGGGACTCTGGAAACACCATATATTTT NA TRBJ1-3 NA TRBV9 16
CATSTGLAGAYEQYF TGTGCCACCAGCACCGGACTAGCGGGCGCCTACGAGCAGTACTTC NA TRBJ2-7 TRBD2 TRBV15 15